The 5 T cell receptor beta chains reported below all come from one sample, sequenced in a study of blood T cell repertoires in COVID-19 (dated by TCRdb to about 2020). The library was made by the immunoSEQ multiplex PCR assay. TCRdb re-hosts the immuneACCESS table, in-frame sequences only. Its copies lack some clones; in the studies checked, an unresolved V gene accounts for under half of them, and the cause for the rest is not known. The sample table shows 200,000 to 250,000 clones, and 90% are seen once. Of the sample, about 14% is held by the ten largest clones. Sample: PBMCs or T cells enriched from blood (not recorded which). The receptors come from a young man who had been exposed to COVID-19.

J is TRBJ2-4 and V is TRBV19, with TRBD2 matching over 11 bases. CDR1 is LNHDA, CDR2 SQIVND, per germline (reference sequence). The CDR3 is 18 residues long. With V trimmed by 5 bases and J by 0 bases, 9 bases remained unmatched. The CDR3 nucleotides are TGTGCCAGTAGTTCCTTAGCGGGGGGGACTCTAGCCAAAAACATTCAGTACTTC. Translating gives CASSSLAGGTLAKNIQYF.

In DNA form, the CDR3 reads TGTGCCAGCCCAAAACCCGACATGCCCCCCCCTCCCCGGGACATCCATCAGCCCCAGCATTTT. It specifies CASPKPDMPPPPRDIHQPQHF. The V and J genes are TRBV21-1 and TRBJ1-5; the D call TRBD1 from the table was never checked on the DNA. TRBV21-1 is assigned pseudogene status. The CDR3 contains 21 residues.

The chain employs TRBV27 and TRBJ2-7; the D gene is possibly TRBD1 (6 bases). V lost 8 bases to trimming and J lost 2 bases, with 13 bases between them. CDR3 length: 13 amino acids. Germline CDR1 and CDR2: MNHEY and SMNVEV (reference sequence). Here the CDR3 DNA reads TGTGCCAGCGGCGAACAGGGAGCCTACGAGCAGTACTTC. Translating it yields CASGEQGAYEQYF.

J is TRBJ1-3 and V is TRBV6-5; no clear D. Germline V gene data show CDR1 as MNHEY and CDR2 as SVGAGI. V lost 8 bases and J 9 bases, leaving 14 bases between the germline ends. There are 12 residues in the CDR3. The CDR3 protein is CASGRSRGTIYF. The CDR3, as DNA: TGTGCCAGCGGACGATCGCGGGGCACCATATATTTT.

V gene TRBV6-5 combines with J gene TRBJ1-4; 9 bases are a match to TRBD1. The CDR3 contains 16 residues. V trimming: 0 bases; J trimming: 10 bases; junction bases outside the gene matches: 9. Germline loops: CDR1 MNHEY, CDR2 SVGAGI. In nucleotides, the CDR3 is TGTGCCAGCAGTTACTCTGAGGGGACAGGGAGAACAAAACTGTTTTTT. It yields the protein CASSYSEGTGRTKLFF.